This section outlines one TCR beta chain sequence together with its context. The antigen is not known. V lost 4 bases to trimming and J lost 4 bases, with 15 bases between them. Germline V gene sequence: CDR1 KGHDR, CDR2 SFDVKD. CDR3 length: 15 residues. TCRdb keeps only in-frame clones here, not all; method: immunoSEQ multiplex PCR. Among 20,000 to 25,000 clones listed, 60% to 70% were seen once. The record originates from a study of vaccination effects on CD4 cells after COVID-19. Points from the study as a whole: There were few convalescent patients in the study and no early post-infection timepoints. Late post-vaccination samples showed marked contraction of infection- and vaccine-induced clones.

Antigen-specific CD4+ T cells were first expanded with viral peptide pools by the ViraFEST assay and only then sequenced. The culture ran for about eleven days before CD4+ T cells were isolated. Each vaccine recipient was nucleocapsid antibody negative and had no prior SARS-CoV-2 infection. Material: CD4+ T cells from PBMCs cultured with HCoV-NL63 spike peptides, obtained before COVID-19 vaccination. This sequence originates from a human donor who received a COVID-19 vaccine. The chain recombines TRBV24-1 with TRBJ1-2; D is uncertain. CDR3 loop: CATSDSRTGGYGYTF. CDR3 DNA sequence: TGTGCCACCAGTGACTCCCGGACTGGCGGCTATGGCTACACCTTC.